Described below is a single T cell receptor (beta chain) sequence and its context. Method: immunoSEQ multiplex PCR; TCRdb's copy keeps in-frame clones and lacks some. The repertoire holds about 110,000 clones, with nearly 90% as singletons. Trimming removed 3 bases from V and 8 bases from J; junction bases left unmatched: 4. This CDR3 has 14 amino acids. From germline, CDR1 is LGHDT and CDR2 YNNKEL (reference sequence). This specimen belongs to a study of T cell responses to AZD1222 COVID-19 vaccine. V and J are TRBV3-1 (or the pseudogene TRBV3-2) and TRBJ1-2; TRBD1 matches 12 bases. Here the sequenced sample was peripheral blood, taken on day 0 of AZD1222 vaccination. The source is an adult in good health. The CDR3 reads CASSQGQGAGGYTF. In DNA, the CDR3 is TGTGCCAGCAGCCAGGGACAGGGGGCTGGCGGCTACACCTTC.